This T cell receptor beta chain was sequenced for a study of blood T cell repertoires in COVID-19. Study-wide background: Acute and convalescent COVID-19 samples came from the United States, Italy and Spain.

The method was immunoSEQ multiplex PCR; TCRdb's version includes in-frame clones alone and lacks a portion of them. Of about 150,000 clones detected, about four fifths appear once; the ten largest clones hold approximately 30%. The V gene end was trimmed by 5 bases and the J gene end by 7 bases; junction bases not matched to a gene: 7. CDR1 and CDR2 from the germline V gene are SSHAT and FNYEAQ (reference sequence). The CDR3 is made up of 14 amino acids. This clonotype was sampled from a woman aged 55 to 70 with acute or convalescent COVID-19. Sequenced material: peripheral blood. V and J are TRBV7-7 and TRBJ2-1; TRBD2 aligns across 8 bases. The CDR3 reads CASSPGGALNEQFF. The CDR3 region has the DNA TGTGCCAGCAGCCCGGGGGGGGCGCTTAATGAGCAGTTCTTC.